This T cell receptor beta chain comes out of a study of Ad26.COV2.S vaccination and SARS-CoV-2 variants. About the study: Sample donor was a member of the COV1001 Ad26.COV2.S trial arm.

To note about this clone: Its target is not known. Other DNA sequences in the same sample also yield this CDR3.

Here immunoSEQ multiplex PCR was the method, and the copy in TCRdb shows in-frame clones only, minus some. Here the sample spans 350,000 to 550,000 clones, nearly 90% being singletons. The treatment was: some 20 received Ad26.COV2.S at low or high dose, single or two shots; about 5 received placebo; per-sample allocation not given. All samples were drawn on day 63, counting from the first vaccine or placebo injection. The sample came from a Boston adult aged 18-55 years. Study-wide findings and caveats: Vaccinees and placebo recipients showed similar non-spike TCR breadth.

The CDR3 runs 13 residues. V was shortened by 4 bases and J by 0 bases, with 8 bases between the two germline ends. Germline V CDR1 and CDR2: SGHRS, YFSETQ. This material consisted of peripheral blood, taken in a trial of Ad26.COV2.S vaccine versus placebo. This TCR derives from a person aged 18-60 years who received the Ad26.COV2.S COVID-19 vaccine or a placebo. The genes are TRBV5-1 and TRBJ2-7; no reliable D call. The CDR3 coding sequence is TGCGCCAGCAGCCCTCCTAGCTCCTACGAGCAGTACTTC. Translated, it gives CASSPPSSYEQYF.